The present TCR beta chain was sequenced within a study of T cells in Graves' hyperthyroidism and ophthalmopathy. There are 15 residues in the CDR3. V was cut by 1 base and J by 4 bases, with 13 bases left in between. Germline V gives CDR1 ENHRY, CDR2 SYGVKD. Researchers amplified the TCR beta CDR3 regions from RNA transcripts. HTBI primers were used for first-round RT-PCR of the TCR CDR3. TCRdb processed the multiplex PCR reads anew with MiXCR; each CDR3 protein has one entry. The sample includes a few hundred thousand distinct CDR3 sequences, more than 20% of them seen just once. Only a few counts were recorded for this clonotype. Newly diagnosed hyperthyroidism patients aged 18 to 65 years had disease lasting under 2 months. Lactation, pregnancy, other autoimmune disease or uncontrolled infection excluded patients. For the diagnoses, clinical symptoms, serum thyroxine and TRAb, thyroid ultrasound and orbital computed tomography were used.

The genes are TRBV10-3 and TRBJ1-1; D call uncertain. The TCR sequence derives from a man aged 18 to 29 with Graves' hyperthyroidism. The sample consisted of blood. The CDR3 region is CAISEWAGSGTEAFF. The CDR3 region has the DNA TGTGCCATCAGTGAGTGGGCGGGGTCCGGCACTGAAGCTTTCTTT.